Presented here are 15 T cell receptor beta chains from one specimen sequenced in a study of blood T cell repertoires in COVID-19. The assay was immunoSEQ multiplex PCR, and TCRdb's table has in-frame clones only and misses some. The table lists about 110,000 clones, 76% of them singletons, with around 4% in the top ten. Sequenced input: peripheral blood. The receptor set was obtained from a woman older than 75 with acute or convalescent COVID-19.

The CDR3 loop is CASSSGPGQNYGYTF. The CDR3 bases are TGTGCCAGCAGTTCAGGTCCGGGACAGAACTATGGCTACACCTTC. The J gene is TRBJ1-2, the V gene TRBV6-7; TRBD1 aligns across 7 bases. TRBV6-7 is reported as an ORF; its role is uncertain. Trimming at V came to 4 bases and at J to 2 bases, leaving 7 bases not matched to a gene. The CDR3 consists of 15 residues.

V gene TRBV30 combines with J gene TRBJ2-7; 11 bases match TRBD2. This CDR3 contains 15 residues. CDR1 and CDR2 from the germline V gene are GTSNPN and SVGIG (reference sequence). The V gene end was trimmed by 3 bases and the J gene end by 1 base; junction bases not matched to a gene: 5. CDR3 region: CAWSAIAGGSYEQYF. CDR3 DNA: TGTGCCTGGAGCGCTATAGCGGGAGGGTCCTACGAGCAGTACTTC.

Here the CDR3 reads CASSLSQSDNEQFF. The CDR3 region has the DNA TGTGCCAGCAGTTTATCCCAGTCCGACAATGAGCAGTTCTTC. V and J are TRBV28 and TRBJ2-1; D remains unclear. The CDR3 sequence is 14 residues long. With 1 base removed from V and 5 bases from J, the gap between germline ends came to 9 bases. Germline CDR1 and CDR2: MDHEN and SYDVKM.

This chain connects TRBV25-1 to TRBJ2-7, with D perhaps TRBD1 (6 bases). V shed 2 bases and J shed 7 bases, with 15 bases lying between them. From germline, CDR1 is MGHDK and CDR2 SYGVNS. The CDR3 runs to 14 residues. Here the CDR3 DNA reads TGTGCCAGCAGTGAAGGACAGCACTTCGGGGAGCAGTACTTC. Its translation: CASSEGQHFGEQYF.

The V gene is TRBV19, the J gene TRBJ1-3; the match to TRBD1 covers 7 bases. The V segment lost 5 bases and the J segment 1 base; nucleotides outside the gene matches: 5. The CDR3 is 15 residues long. Germline CDR1 and CDR2: LNHDA and SQIVND (reference sequence). The CDR3 reads CASSSQTGSGNTIYF. For the CDR3, the DNA is TGTGCCAGTAGTTCTCAGACAGGGTCTGGAAACACCATATATTTT.

This chain uses TRBV6-2 or TRBV6-3 with TRBJ1-2, with D uncertain. The CDR3 runs 16 residues. Trimming removed 0 bases at V and 4 bases at J, with 15 bases between. CDR1 and CDR2 (germline): MNHEY, SVGEGT. CDR3 sequence (DNA): TGTGCCAGCAGTTACTCAACCGGTCTATCCGGCTATGGCTACACCTTC. It yields the protein CASSYSTGLSGYGYTF.

The genes are TRBV7-6 and TRBJ1-3; D is ambiguous. This CDR3 has 17 amino acids. Germline-derived CDR1 and CDR2 are SGHVS and FNYEAQ. V lost 1 base and J lost 0, with 13 bases in between. In nucleotides, the CDR3 is TGTGCCAGCAGCTTAGTTCTGGCAGGCACCTCTGGAAACACCATATATTTT. Its translation: CASSLVLAGTSGNTIYF.

The chain combines TRBV6-1 with TRBJ1-2; TRBD1 is a possible D gene (5 bases). V was trimmed by 6 bases and J by 6 bases, leaving 11 bases between them. This CDR3 contains 12 residues. Germline V gene data show CDR1 as MNHNS and CDR2 as SASEGT. The CDR3 sequence is CASRDRQHGYTF. For the CDR3, the DNA is TGTGCCAGCAGGGATAGACAGCATGGCTACACCTTC.

This chain connects TRBV6-4 to TRBJ2-1, with 10 bases fitting TRBD2. The length of the CDR3 is 14 residues. V lost 7 bases to trimming and J lost 8 bases; unmatched junction nucleotides: 8. CDR1 is MRHNA and CDR2 is SNTAGT in the germline V gene. The CDR3 sequence: CASTKLAGNYEQFF. The CDR3 DNA reads TGTGCCAGCACAAAACTAGCGGGAAATTATGAGCAGTTCTTC.

Only one count was recorded for this clone. The chain is built from TRBV5-1 and TRBJ2-3, with unresolved D. This CDR3 is built from 15 residues. The germline CDR1 and CDR2 sequences are SGHRS and YFSETQ. V was cut by 0 bases and J by 0 bases, with 8 bases left in between. The CDR3 bases are TGCGCCAGCAGCTTGGGGCTAGATAGCACAGATACGCAGTATTTT. It translates to CASSLGLDSTDTQYF.

V and J are TRBV6-5 and TRBJ1-1; TRBD1 agrees at 7 bases. Germline CDR1 MNHEY, CDR2 SVGAGI. V was clipped by 6 bases and J by 1 base; unmatched bases: 8. The CDR3 has 15 amino acids. The chain's CDR3 is CASRNLRDRNTEAFF. For the CDR3, the DNA is TGTGCCAGCAGAAACCTCCGGGACAGGAACACTGAAGCTTTCTTT.

This clone was detected once. The rearrangement links TRBV30 to TRBJ1-5; a possible D gene is TRBD1 (6 bases). V was shortened by 3 bases and J by 3 bases, with 9 bases between the two germline ends. This CDR3 is 13 amino acids long. Germline CDR1 and CDR2: GTSNPN and SVGIG (reference sequence). The CDR3 loop is CAWSRQDNQPQHF. CDR3 sequence (DNA): TGTGCCTGGAGCCGACAGGACAATCAGCCCCAGCATTTT.

In the case of this clone: This same CDR3 is encoded by further DNA sequences in the sample. The gene calls are TRBV19 and TRBJ1-1; no reliable D call. Germline V CDR1 and CDR2: LNHDA, SQIVND (reference sequence). The germline V and J ends were trimmed by 8 bases and 4 bases, with 11 bases remaining between them. CDR3 size: 12 residues. CDR3 protein: CASRRGSTEAFF. The CDR3 DNA reads TGTGCCAGTCGGCGGGGAAGCACTGAAGCTTTCTTT.

The count of this clone is one. V usage is TRBV12-3 or TRBV12-4 and J usage is TRBJ2-3; D gene ambiguous. The CDR3 has 12 residues. The V end lost 2 bases, the J end lost 4 bases, and 4 bases lay between the germline ends. In DNA, the CDR3 is TGTGCCAGCAGTTTATCCTCAGATACGCAGTATTTT. Translation gives CASSLSSDTQYF.

The V and J genes are TRBV7-3 and TRBJ2-3, with a possible D match to TRBD2 (7 bases). Germline CDR1 reads SGHTA; CDR2 reads FQGTGA. The CDR3 contains 15 residues. The V end was cut by 4 bases, the J end by 5 bases, with 16 bases between. CDR3 loop: CASSSTWGGLDTQYF. CDR3 nucleotides: TGTGCCAGCAGCTCCACCTGGGGGGGCCTAGATACGCAGTATTTT.